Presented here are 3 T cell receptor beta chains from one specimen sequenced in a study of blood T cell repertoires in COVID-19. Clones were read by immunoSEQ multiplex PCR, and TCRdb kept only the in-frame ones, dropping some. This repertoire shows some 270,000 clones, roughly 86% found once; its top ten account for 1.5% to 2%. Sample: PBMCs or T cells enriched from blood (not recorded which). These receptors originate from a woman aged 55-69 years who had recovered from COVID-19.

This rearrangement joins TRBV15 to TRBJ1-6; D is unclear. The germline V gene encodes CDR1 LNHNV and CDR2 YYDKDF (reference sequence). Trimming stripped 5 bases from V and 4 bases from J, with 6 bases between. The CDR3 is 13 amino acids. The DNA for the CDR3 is TGTGCCACCAGCGAACAGTATAATTCACCCCTCCACTTT. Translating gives CATSEQYNSPLHF.

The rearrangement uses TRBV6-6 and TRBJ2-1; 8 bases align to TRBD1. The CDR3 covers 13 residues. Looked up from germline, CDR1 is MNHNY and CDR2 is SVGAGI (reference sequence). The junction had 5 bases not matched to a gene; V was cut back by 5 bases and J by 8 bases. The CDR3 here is CASSQGAWDEQFF. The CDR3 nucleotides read TGTGCCAGCAGTCAGGGGGCTTGGGATGAGCAGTTCTTC.

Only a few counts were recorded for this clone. The DNA for the CDR3 is TGTGCCAGCTCGGCTAGCGGAAACACCGGGGAGCTGTTTTTT. Protein: CASSASGNTGELFF. The V gene is TRBV7-3, the J gene TRBJ2-2; 7 positions match TRBD2. With V trimmed by 8 bases and J by 2 bases, 5 bases remained unmatched. Per germline, CDR1 SGHTA and CDR2 FQGTGA. This CDR3 has 14 amino acids.